This T cell receptor (beta chain) is drawn from a study of T cell repertoires in cytomegalovirus infection. Comment on this clonotype: Its matching antigen is unknown. A read error may be the cause here, since a much bigger clone is one base away.

TCRdb called the reads again in MiXCR, with one record for every CDR3 protein. The table shows about 83,000 distinct CDR3 sequences, with under 55% occurring only once. Study results and limitations: In two of eight donors, the top clonotype was HLA-C-restricted CMV-specific. Of the TCR beta families, the public ones yielded a cumulative frequency that identified carriers of CMV plus the relevant HLA.

Trimming left V 4 bases short and J 9 bases short, with 18 bases between. The CDR3 extends over 14 amino acids. Germline V gives CDR1 SGHTA, CDR2 FQGNSA. This clonotype originated in a human donor in good health (CMV status not recorded). Some clones in this sample may be carry-over from other donors' samples. The rearrangement uses TRBV7-2 and TRBJ1-2; D is unresolved. The sample in question was CD8+ T cells from cultured PBMCs, obtained from culture after CMV antigen stimulation. The CDR3, as DNA: TGTGCCAGCAGCTACCTCGGGCGCGTTTATAGCTACACCTTC. Translating it yields CASSYLGRVYSYTF.